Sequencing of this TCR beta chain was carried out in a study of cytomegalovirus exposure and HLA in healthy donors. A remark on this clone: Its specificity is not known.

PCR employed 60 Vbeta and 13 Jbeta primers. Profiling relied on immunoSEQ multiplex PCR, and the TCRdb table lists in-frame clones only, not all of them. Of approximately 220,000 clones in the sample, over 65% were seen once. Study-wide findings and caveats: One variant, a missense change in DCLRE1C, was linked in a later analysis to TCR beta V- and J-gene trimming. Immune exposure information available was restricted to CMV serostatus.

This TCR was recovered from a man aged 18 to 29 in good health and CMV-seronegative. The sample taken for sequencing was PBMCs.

The CDR3 region has the DNA TGTGCCTGGAGTCCCGGACAGGGGGCAGTACCAGATACGCAGTATTTT. Its protein product is CAWSPGQGAVPDTQYF. The genes are TRBV30 and TRBJ2-3; 11 positions agree with TRBD1. The germline gives CDR1 GTSNPN, CDR2 SVGIG (reference sequence). The CDR3 has 16 residues. V lost 2 bases to trimming and J lost 4 bases; unmatched junction nucleotides: 8. Based on the CDR3 plus reference TRBV30 and TRBJ2-3, the full variable domain is SQTIHQWPATLVQPVGSPLSLECTVEGTSNPNLYWYRQAAGRGLQLLFYSVGIGQISSEVPQNLSASRPQDRQFILSSKKLLLSDSGFYLCAWSPGQGAVPDTQYFGPGTRLTVL.